This entry describes one TCR beta chain. This CDR3 has 13 amino acids. Germline values: CDR1 MDHEN, CDR2 SYDVKM. V shed 4 bases and J 7 bases; nucleotides not matched to a gene: 4. The sample belongs to a study of blood T cell repertoires in COVID-19. Study-level information: Acute-phase and convalescent COVID-19 samples originated in the United States, Italy and Spain. T cells, B-cell-depleted T cells, or PBMCs supplied cDNA or gDNA.

Assignments of participants to cohorts depended upon their own reported clinical history. Authors' processing steps: Researchers report that nucleated cell counts were estimated from reference gene primer amplification. Sequencing used immunoSEQ multiplex PCR; TCRdb keeps in-frame clones, though not all of them. The V and J calls and clone size come from that table; D and trimming were worked out from the DNA. The sample yields about 200,000 clones, about 86% seen once. The chain carries TRBV28 and TRBJ2-1, with TRBD1 identical over 7 bases. This clonotype originated in a woman aged 35 to 49 with acute COVID-19. The sample consisted of PBMCs or T cells enriched from blood (not recorded which). CDR3 DNA: TGTGCCAGCAGTTCCCCGACAGGGAATGAGCAGTTCTTC. Protein sequence: CASSSPTGNEQFF.